This T cell receptor (beta chain) stems from a study of regulatory dendritic cells for organ transplantation. On the study more broadly: Dendritic cell cultures received LPS on day 6.

The V and J ends lost 5 bases and 1 base respectively, with 7 bases between them. Germline V gives CDR1 SGDLS, CDR2 YYNGEE. This CDR3 region has 13 residues. Points from the study as a whole: Alloreactive memory CD8+ T cell pools varied considerably between individuals. Memory CD8+ T cells were the most oligoclonal; naive cells were highly diverse.

Allogeneic regulatory or mature dendritic cells were co-cultured for under six days with CFSE-labeled sorted T cells at 1:10. FACS sorted CD4+ or CD8+ T cells into CD45RA+ naive and CD45RO+ memory. Data came from immunoSEQ multiplex PCR; TCRdb stores just in-frame clones and leaves some out. The top ten hold roughly 0.98% of the sample, which has some 13,000 clones, approximately 75% seen once. About this clone: The antigen is undetermined.

The sample comprised naive CD8+ T cells from blood cultured with regulatory dendritic cells. Documented subset: CD45RA+ naive T cells. This TCR was recovered from a human donor in good health. This chain joins TRBV9 and TRBJ1-5; D perhaps matches TRBD1 (5 bases). CDR3 sequence reads: CASSSGSNQPQHF. DNA of the CDR3: TGTGCCAGCAGTTCAGGGAGCAATCAGCCCCAGCATTTT.